Listed below are T cell receptor beta chains from one sample, sequenced in a study of blood T cell repertoires in COVID-19. Method: immunoSEQ multiplex PCR; TCRdb's copy keeps in-frame clones and lacks some. The top ten hold roughly 9.8% of the sample, which has 200,000 to 300,000 clones, approximately 86% seen once. The sample comprised peripheral blood. The receptors come from a man in his forties who had recovered from COVID-19. Each CDR3 is given with its conserved first and last residue. The order of the fields is D gene, clone size, V gene, J gene, CDR3 DNA, CDR3 protein. A D gene is named only where the DNA matches it firmly. The size entry is marked missing in some rows and otherwise reads once, few, many or a size class.

d_gene: TRBD2; abundance: once; v_gene: TRBV2; j_gene: TRBJ2-5; CDR3nt: TGTGCCAGCAGAGACGGGAGGGCCGGAGAGACCCAGTACTTC; CDR3aa: CASRDGRAGETQYF
d_gene: .; abundance: .; v_gene: TRBV19; j_gene: TRBJ2-2; CDR3nt: TGTGCCAGTAGTATAGTAGCCCACGGAACCGGGGAGCTGTTTTTT; CDR3aa: CASSIVAHGTGELFF
d_gene: .; abundance: .; v_gene: TRBV5-4; j_gene: TRBJ1-2; CDR3nt: TGTGCCAGCAAGACGACAGAAAACTATGGCTACACCTTC; CDR3aa: CASKTTENYGYTF
d_gene: .; abundance: .; v_gene: TRBV29-1; j_gene: TRBJ1-1; CDR3nt: TGCAGCGTTGAGAGGCCAAACACTGAAGCTTTCTTT; CDR3aa: CSVERPNTEAFF
d_gene: TRBD1; abundance: few; v_gene: TRBV15; j_gene: TRBJ2-2; CDR3nt: TGTGCCACCAGCAGAGGGGACAGGGTTGGTACCGGGGAGCTGTTTTTT; CDR3aa: CATSRGDRVGTGELFF
d_gene: TRBD2; abundance: .; v_gene: TRBV4-1; j_gene: TRBJ2-2; CDR3nt: TGCGCCAGCAGCCCCCTGGGCGGGAGGGGGCAGGCCATCATGGGGGAGCTGTTTTTT; CDR3aa: CASSPLGGRGQAIMGELFF
d_gene: TRBD1; abundance: .; v_gene: TRBV9; j_gene: TRBJ2-7; CDR3nt: TGTGCCAGCAGCGTCCTGGGACAGGGCGGCGAGCAGTACTTC; CDR3aa: CASSVLGQGGEQYF
d_gene: .; abundance: .; v_gene: TRBV9; j_gene: TRBJ1-3; CDR3nt: TGTGCCAGCAGCGTGGGGGGTGGCTCTGGAAACACCATATATTTT; CDR3aa: CASSVGGGSGNTIYF
d_gene: TRBD1; abundance: .; v_gene: TRBV9; j_gene: TRBJ2-7; CDR3nt: TGTGCCAGCAGCGAAGGGACAGGGAAGTCCTACGAGCAGTACTTC; CDR3aa: CASSEGTGKSYEQYF
d_gene: TRBD1; abundance: .; v_gene: TRBV19; j_gene: TRBJ2-1; CDR3nt: TGTGCCAGTACCAGGGACAGCCTGAGGTTCTTC; CDR3aa: CASTRDSLRFF
d_gene: TRBD1; abundance: many; v_gene: TRBV27; j_gene: TRBJ2-7; CDR3nt: TGTGCCAGCAGTTTATCCTGGGGACAGGGGCTAGTAGAGCAGTACTTC; CDR3aa: CASSLSWGQGLVEQYF
d_gene: .; abundance: .; v_gene: TRBV7-3; j_gene: TRBJ2-3; CDR3nt: TGTGCCAGCAGCTTAACGGGACAAGTCTGGGATACGCAGTATTTT; CDR3aa: CASSLTGQVWDTQYF
d_gene: TRBD1; abundance: once; v_gene: TRBV7-6; j_gene: TRBJ2-7; CDR3nt: TGTGCCAGCAGCCCAGCAAGCCGGACAGGGATCCCCTACGAGCAGTACTTC; CDR3aa: CASSPASRTGIPYEQYF
d_gene: .; abundance: .; v_gene: TRBV7-9; j_gene: TRBJ1-2; CDR3nt: TGTGCCAGCAGTTCATTGCGGGGGGAGAGAGGCTACACCTTC; CDR3aa: CASSSLRGERGYTF
d_gene: TRBD1; abundance: .; v_gene: TRBV5-6; j_gene: TRBJ1-2; CDR3nt: TGTGCCAGCAGATCGACGGGTTGGAGAGGGGGCCACTATGGCTACACCTTC; CDR3aa: CASRSTGWRGGHYGYTF
d_gene: TRBD2; abundance: .; v_gene: TRBV27; j_gene: TRBJ2-7; CDR3nt: TGTGCCAGCAGTCAGGGACTATCGCCTATAATGGGAGAGCAGTACTTC; CDR3aa: CASSQGLSPIMGEQYF
d_gene: TRBD1; abundance: .; v_gene: TRBV9; j_gene: TRBJ2-7; CDR3nt: TGTGCCAGCAGCCCTCGACAGGGGAGAACCTACGAGCAGTACTTC; CDR3aa: CASSPRQGRTYEQYF
d_gene: TRBD1; abundance: .; v_gene: TRBV27; j_gene: TRBJ1-1; CDR3nt: TGTGCCAGCAGACAGGGGGCCCACACTGAAGCTTTCTTT; CDR3aa: CASRQGAHTEAFF
d_gene: TRBD2; abundance: .; v_gene: TRBV5-4; j_gene: TRBJ2-7; CDR3nt: TGTGCCAGCAGCAAGGGACTAGCGGGAGTGGGCTCCTTATACGAGCAGTACTTC; CDR3aa: CASSKGLAGVGSLYEQYF
d_gene: TRBD2; abundance: .; v_gene: TRBV5-4; j_gene: TRBJ2-7; CDR3nt: TGTGCCAGCAGCCGGGGGGGAGGGTTAAACGAGCAGTACTTC; CDR3aa: CASSRGGGLNEQYF
d_gene: TRBD1; abundance: once; v_gene: TRBV28; j_gene: TRBJ2-4; CDR3nt: TGTGCCAGCACAGGGGGCAAAAACATTCAGTACTTC; CDR3aa: CASTGGKNIQYF
d_gene: TRBD1; abundance: few; v_gene: TRBV18; j_gene: TRBJ1-3; CDR3nt: TGTGCCAGCTCACTTACCGGGACAGTAACTGGAAACACCATATATTTT; CDR3aa: CASSLTGTVTGNTIYF
d_gene: .; abundance: .; v_gene: TRBV7-2; j_gene: TRBJ2-7; CDR3nt: TGTGCCAGCAGCCGGACCCCAGCGGGTCCCCTCGGGAAAGTCTACGAGCAGTACTTC; CDR3aa: CASSRTPAGPLGKVYEQYF
d_gene: TRBD2; abundance: .; v_gene: TRBV19; j_gene: TRBJ2-5; CDR3nt: TGTGCCAGTAGTATAGATCAGCGCGGGGGGCCACCGGGGACCCAGTACTTC; CDR3aa: CASSIDQRGGPPGTQYF
d_gene: TRBD2; abundance: .; v_gene: TRBV10-3; j_gene: TRBJ2-1; CDR3nt: TGTGCCATCCTGGGACTAGCGGGGGGGCTCTACAATGAGCAGTTCTTC; CDR3aa: CAILGLAGGLYNEQFF
d_gene: TRBD1; abundance: .; v_gene: TRBV27; j_gene: TRBJ2-7; CDR3nt: TGTGCCAGCAGTTTAGCCCGACAGGGTCCTAACGAGCAGTACTTC; CDR3aa: CASSLARQGPNEQYF
d_gene: .; abundance: .; v_gene: TRBV5-5; j_gene: TRBJ2-5; CDR3nt: TGTGCCAGCAGCCCAACCACGGTGGTCGAGACCCAGTACTTC; CDR3aa: CASSPTTVVETQYF
d_gene: .; abundance: .; v_gene: TRBV9; j_gene: TRBJ2-2; CDR3nt: TGTGCCAGCAGCGTAGCCAGCGGGACAAACACCGGGGAGCTGTTTTTT; CDR3aa: CASSVASGTNTGELFF
d_gene: .; abundance: .; v_gene: TRBV7-2; j_gene: TRBJ1-3; CDR3nt: TGTGCCAGCAGCTCCAACCCGACAGGCCTTGGAAACACCATATATTTT; CDR3aa: CASSSNPTGLGNTIYF
d_gene: .; abundance: .; v_gene: TRBV12-3/TRBV12-4; j_gene: TRBJ2-2; CDR3nt: TGTGCCAGCCGGGTCACCCAAACCGGGGAGCTGTTTTTT; CDR3aa: CASRVTQTGELFF
d_gene: TRBD1; abundance: .; v_gene: TRBV19; j_gene: TRBJ2-6; CDR3nt: TGTGCCAGTAGTACCCGGGACAGACCCTCTGGGGCCAACGTCCTGACTTTC; CDR3aa: CASSTRDRPSGANVLTF
d_gene: TRBD1; abundance: .; v_gene: TRBV6-6; j_gene: TRBJ1-5; CDR3nt: TGTGCCAGCAGTCCTCGGACAGGGCTTGCCCATTATAGCAATCAGCCCCAGCATTTT; CDR3aa: CASSPRTGLAHYSNQPQHF
d_gene: TRBD1; abundance: .; v_gene: TRBV7-3; j_gene: TRBJ2-5; CDR3nt: TGTGCCAGCAGCTACCAGGCAGGGGGCGTCGAGACCCAGTACTTC; CDR3aa: CASSYQAGGVETQYF
d_gene: TRBD2; abundance: .; v_gene: TRBV15; j_gene: TRBJ2-7; CDR3nt: TGTGCCACCAGCCCCGGGGGGGTCACCCGCGAGCAGTACTTC; CDR3aa: CATSPGGVTREQYF
d_gene: .; abundance: .; v_gene: TRBV7-9; j_gene: TRBJ1-2; CDR3nt: TGTGCCAGCAGCTTAGGGGGGGACCATTATGGCTACACCTTC; CDR3aa: CASSLGGDHYGYTF
d_gene: .; abundance: .; v_gene: TRBV15; j_gene: TRBJ1-3; CDR3nt: TGTGCCACCAGCAGGGGGCTTTTTGGAAACACCATATATTTT; CDR3aa: CATSRGLFGNTIYF
d_gene: TRBD2; abundance: .; v_gene: TRBV9; j_gene: TRBJ2-1; CDR3nt: TGTGCCAGCAGCGTAACTAGCGGGAGGGATGATGAGCAGTTCTTC; CDR3aa: CASSVTSGRDDEQFF
d_gene: TRBD2; abundance: .; v_gene: TRBV5-4; j_gene: TRBJ2-7; CDR3nt: TGTGCCAGCAGCTCACGCACTAGCGGGAGGCAGTACGAGCAGTACTTC; CDR3aa: CASSSRTSGRQYEQYF
d_gene: TRBD2; abundance: .; v_gene: TRBV7-9; j_gene: TRBJ2-3; CDR3nt: TGTGCCAGCAGCTTAGCGGGAGGGCAAGATACGCAGTATTTT; CDR3aa: CASSLAGGQDTQYF
d_gene: TRBD2; abundance: .; v_gene: TRBV9; j_gene: TRBJ2-3; CDR3nt: TGTGCCAGCAGCGTAGGGGGAGGGATCACAGATACGCAGTATTTT; CDR3aa: CASSVGGGITDTQYF
d_gene: .; abundance: .; v_gene: TRBV18; j_gene: TRBJ2-7; CDR3nt: TGTGCCAGCTCACCACGGGCGGGGAACTCCTACGAGCAGTACTTC; CDR3aa: CASSPRAGNSYEQYF
d_gene: TRBD2; abundance: .; v_gene: TRBV7-2; j_gene: TRBJ2-5; CDR3nt: TGTGCCAGCAGCCCACCTCGACTAGCGGGAAGGGAGACCCAGTACTTC; CDR3aa: CASSPPRLAGRETQYF
d_gene: .; abundance: .; v_gene: TRBV5-5; j_gene: TRBJ1-6; CDR3nt: TGTGCCAGCAGCTTGGATGGGGCCAATAATTCACCCCTCCACTTT; CDR3aa: CASSLDGANNSPLHF
d_gene: TRBD2; abundance: .; v_gene: TRBV11-3; j_gene: TRBJ2-1; CDR3nt: TGTGCCAGCAGCCCAGAAGGGACTAGCGACAATGAGCAGTTCTTC; CDR3aa: CASSPEGTSDNEQFF
d_gene: .; abundance: .; v_gene: TRBV19; j_gene: TRBJ2-1; CDR3nt: TGTGCCAGTAGTATAGTTCTTTGGGGCAACAATGAGCAGTTCTTC; CDR3aa: CASSIVLWGNNEQFF
d_gene: .; abundance: .; v_gene: TRBV7-7; j_gene: TRBJ2-3; CDR3nt: TGTGCCAGCAGCTTAATGGCGGGACGCACGCAGTATTTT; CDR3aa: CASSLMAGRTQYF
d_gene: .; abundance: .; v_gene: TRBV10-2; j_gene: TRBJ1-3; CDR3nt: TGCGCCAGCAGAGGGAGTTCTGGAAACACCATATATTTT; CDR3aa: CASRGSSGNTIYF
d_gene: TRBD2; abundance: .; v_gene: TRBV7-9; j_gene: TRBJ2-1; CDR3nt: TGTGCCAGCACCTCGGGGCTAGCGGGTTCCAATGAGCAGTTCTTC; CDR3aa: CASTSGLAGSNEQFF
d_gene: TRBD1; abundance: .; v_gene: TRBV3-1/TRBV3-2; j_gene: TRBJ2-5; CDR3nt: TGTGCCAGCAGCCAGGCGGGACAGGGCCCAAACCAAGAGACCCAGTACTTC; CDR3aa: CASSQAGQGPNQETQYF
d_gene: .; abundance: .; v_gene: TRBV7-2; j_gene: TRBJ2-1; CDR3nt: TGTGCCAGCAGCTTACGGGGGTCCCGGAATGAGCAGTTCTTC; CDR3aa: CASSLRGSRNEQFF
d_gene: .; abundance: .; v_gene: TRBV19; j_gene: TRBJ2-2; CDR3nt: TGTGCCAGTGAGACGGGGGTCCCCGGGGAGCTGTTTTTT; CDR3aa: CASETGVPGELFF
d_gene: .; abundance: .; v_gene: TRBV18; j_gene: TRBJ1-6; CDR3nt: TGTGCCAGCTCACGGGACACCTTGAGCTCCTATAATTCACCCCTCCACTTT; CDR3aa: CASSRDTLSSYNSPLHF
d_gene: .; abundance: .; v_gene: TRBV30; j_gene: TRBJ1-2; CDR3nt: TGTGCCTGGACCCGGGCTAACTATGGCTACACCTTC; CDR3aa: CAWTRANYGYTF
d_gene: .; abundance: once; v_gene: TRBV29-1; j_gene: TRBJ1-2; CDR3nt: TGCAGCGTTGATGCGGGACGTGGCTACACCTTC; CDR3aa: CSVDAGRGYTF
d_gene: TRBD1; abundance: .; v_gene: TRBV5-4; j_gene: TRBJ1-6; CDR3nt: TGTGCCAGCAGCTTGCCAGGGGGCAATTCACCCCTCCACTTT; CDR3aa: CASSLPGGNSPLHF
d_gene: TRBD2; abundance: .; v_gene: TRBV7-9; j_gene: TRBJ2-1; CDR3nt: TGTGCCAGCAGCTTAGGTCAACTAGCGGGGGCTATAGATGAGCAGTTCTTC; CDR3aa: CASSLGQLAGAIDEQFF
d_gene: TRBD2; abundance: .; v_gene: TRBV19; j_gene: TRBJ2-1; CDR3nt: TGTGCCAGTAGTATCAGGGTAGCGGGGGGCCGTGGTGAGCAGTTCTTC; CDR3aa: CASSIRVAGGRGEQFF
d_gene: .; abundance: .; v_gene: TRBV12-2; j_gene: TRBJ2-7; CDR3nt: TGTGCAAGTCGCTTAGATCGAAGAAGGGGTCTAGCGGGAGTCTACGAGCAGTACTTC; CDR3aa: CASRLDRRRGLAGVYEQYF
d_gene: .; abundance: few; v_gene: TRBV9; j_gene: TRBJ2-1; CDR3nt: TGTGCCAGCAGCGTAGGAGACAACTACAATGAGCAGTTCTTC; CDR3aa: CASSVGDNYNEQFF